The 10 T cell receptor beta chains presented below share a single source sample, sequenced in a study of cytomegalovirus exposure and HLA in healthy donors. A multiplex PCR was run with 60 Vbeta primers and 13 Jbeta primers. Some clones are missing from TCRdb's copy, which holds only in-frame ones; the method was immunoSEQ multiplex PCR. The sample has 150,000 or so clones, under 80% seen once. Sequencing was done on a sample of PBMCs. These receptors originate from a woman in her twenties or thirties in good health and CMV-seronegative.

The chain combines TRBV2 with TRBJ2-6, with 7 nucleotides matching TRBD2. Germline V gives CDR1 SNHLY, CDR2 FYNNEI. The CDR3 consists of 15 residues. J was trimmed by 0 bases and V by 8 bases; bases with no gene match: 4. The CDR3 bases are TGTGCCAGCGTGGGGGGGGGCTCTGGGGCCAACGTCCTGACTTTC. This translates into CASVGGGSGANVLTF. Filled out from reference TRBV2 and TRBJ2-6, the complete variable domain reads EPEVTQTPSHQVTQMGQEVILRCVPISNHLYFYWYRQILGQKVEFLVSFYNNEISEKSEIFDDQFSVERPDGSNFTLKIRSTKLEDSAMYFCASVGGGSGANVLTFGAGSRLTVL.

This chain links TRBV2 with TRBJ2-3; TRBD1 aligns across 9 bases. The CDR3 contains 16 residues. Germline V gene sequence: CDR1 SNHLY, CDR2 FYNNEI. The junction had 6 bases not matched to a gene; V was cut back by 0 bases and J by 5 bases. This CDR3 is CASSEATGGAVDTQYF. CDR3 nucleotide sequence: TGTGCCAGCAGTGAAGCAACAGGGGGCGCGGTAGATACGCAGTATTTT.

V and J are TRBV5-1 and TRBJ2-1; 13 bases map to TRBD2. V lost 0 bases and J lost 4; bases outside the gene matches: 1. Germline-derived CDR1 and CDR2 are SGHRS and YFSETQ. This CDR3 spans 16 amino acids. The CDR3 here is CASSLEGLAGYNEQFF. The CDR3 nucleotides read TGCGCCAGCAGCTTGGAGGGACTAGCGGGGTACAATGAGCAGTTCTTC.

V is TRBV4-1 and J is TRBJ1-5; 8 bases line up with TRBD1. There are 14 residues in the CDR3. The germline V gene has CDR1 MGHRA and CDR2 YSYEKL. V shed 6 bases, J shed 7 bases, and the junction held 8 bases outside the gene matches. The CDR3 is CASRPDRDRQPQHF. The CDR3 region has the DNA TGCGCCAGCAGACCCGACAGGGACAGGCAGCCCCAGCATTTT.

V usage is TRBV5-1 and J usage is TRBJ2-5; D is possibly TRBD2 (6 bases). This CDR3 is built from 14 residues. The V end was cut by 5 bases, the J end by 4 bases, with 15 bases between. The germline V gene has CDR1 SGHRS and CDR2 YFSETQ. CDR3 in amino acids: CASSREGLGETQYF. The DNA of the CDR3 is TGCGCCAGCAGTCGAGAGGGACTTGGAGAGACCCAGTACTTC.

The J gene is TRBJ2-7, the V gene TRBV5-4; no definite D call. V was clipped by 0 bases and J by 4 bases, with 11 bases between them. Germline CDR1 is SGHNT and CDR2 is YYREEE (reference sequence). CDR3 length equals 14 residues. The DNA of the CDR3 is TGTGCCAGCAGCTTGGACAGAAGCTTGTACGAGCAGTACTTC. It encodes CASSLDRSLYEQYF. The variable domain in full, with the rest retrieved from reference TRBV5-4 and TRBJ2-7, is ETGVTQSPTHLIKTRGQQVTLRCSSQSGHNTVSWYQQALGQGPQFIFQYYREEENGRGNFPPRFSGLQFPNYSSELNVNALELDDSALYLCASSLDRSLYEQYFGPGTRLTVT.

This clone occurred once. The chain has TRBV30 and TRBJ1-1, with no clear D. CDR1 and CDR2 from the germline V gene are GTSNPN and SVGIG (reference sequence). Trimming took 1 base from V and 4 from J, leaving 10 bases between them. There are 13 residues in the CDR3. CDR3: CAWSGTKSTEAFF. For the CDR3, the DNA is TGTGCCTGGAGTGGAACCAAGAGCACTGAAGCTTTCTTT. The full variable domain, completed using reference TRBV30 and TRBJ1-1, is SQTIHQWPATLVQPVGSPLSLECTVEGTSNPNLYWYRQAAGRGLQLLFYSVGIGQISSEVPQNLSASRPQDRQFILSSKKLLLSDSGFYLCAWSGTKSTEAFFGQGTRLTVV.

This clone was picked up one time. The rearrangement uses TRBV5-1 and TRBJ2-1; 9 nucleotides match TRBD2. Looked up from germline, CDR1 is SGHRS and CDR2 is YFSETQ. This CDR3 is 18 amino acids long. V lost 1 base to trimming and J lost 7 bases; unmatched junction nucleotides: 15. The CDR3 coding sequence is TGCGCCAGCAGCTTGATGGTGGTCGGAGCGGGGGGCGGAAATGAGCAGTTCTTC. Translated: CASSLMVVGAGGGNEQFF.

The J gene is TRBJ2-7, the V gene TRBV19; D is undetermined. Germline assignment: CDR1 LNHDA and CDR2 SQIVND (reference sequence). Trimming stripped 4 bases from V and 0 bases from J, with 10 bases between. This CDR3 has 14 residues. CDR3 nucleotide sequence: TGTGCCAGTAGTACAGATAGAAGCTCCTACGAGCAGTACTTC. This translates into CASSTDRSSYEQYF.

The V and J genes are TRBV4-2 and TRBJ2-2, with a weak D call TRBD1 (6 bases). Germline V gene data show CDR1 as LGHNA and CDR2 as YNFKEQ. This CDR3 has 17 amino acids. The V and J ends lost 8 bases and 5 bases respectively, with 24 bases between them. CDR3 in amino acids: CASFMGRGGSGTGELFF. CDR3 nucleotide sequence: TGTGCCAGCTTTATGGGCAGGGGCGGATCGGGAACCGGGGAGCTGTTTTTT.